Shown below are 19 T cell receptor beta chains from a single sample sequenced in a study of shared clonotypes between healthy human individuals. The method was immunoSEQ multiplex PCR; TCRdb's version includes in-frame clones alone and lacks a portion of them. The sample has about 2.4 million clones; approximately 93% are singletons. The specimen was naive CD4+ T cells from PBMCs. Subset meaning: CD45RA+ positively selected. The source is a man between 18 and 29 years old in good health. Some clones in this sample may be carry-over from other donors' samples.

The rearrangement joins TRBV7-3 to TRBJ2-7, with 14 bases that match TRBD2. CDR1 SGHTA and CDR2 FQGTGA come from the germline V gene. With 3 bases clipped from V and 5 bases from J, the junction kept 3 bases outside the gene matches. The CDR3 loop spans 15 amino acids. The CDR3 spells CASSLGLAGANEQYF. Written as DNA, the CDR3 is TGTGCCAGCAGCTTGGGACTAGCGGGAGCTAACGAGCAGTACTTC.

This clone appeared a single time. This chain connects TRBV5-1 to TRBJ2-1, with 8 bases lining up with TRBD2. V lost 8 bases and J lost 1; bases outside the gene matches: 5. The CDR3 has 14 residues. In germline, CDR1 is SGHRS, CDR2 YFSETQ. CDR3 nucleotides: TGCGCCAGTCGCTCGGGGGGGTCCTACAATGAGCAGTTCTTC. It is translated as CASRSGGSYNEQFF.

This chain joins TRBV5-8 and TRBJ1-2; a weak D match, TRBD1 (6 bases). Germline V gives CDR1 SGHTS, CDR2 YDEGEE. The CDR3 is 15 amino acids. The germline V and J ends were trimmed by 4 bases and 5 bases, with 18 bases remaining between them. The CDR3 DNA reads as TGTGCCAGCAGCCCCCCAAAGACAGGATTATATGGCTACACCTTC. As protein: CASSPPKTGLYGYTF.

CDR3 sequence (DNA): TGTGCCAGCAGCGTGGGGACGGGCTCCTACGAGCAGTACTTC. Its translation is CASSVGTGSYEQYF. V usage is TRBV7-8 and J usage is TRBJ2-7; D may be TRBD1 or TRBD2 (5 bases each). Germline CDR1 SGHVS, CDR2 FQNEAQ. There are 14 residues in the CDR3. Trimming removed 5 bases from V and 0 bases from J, with 11 bases in between. Full variable domain (outside the CDR3, taken from reference TRBV7-8 and TRBJ2-7): GAGVSQSPRYKVAKRGQDVALRCDPISGHVSLFWYQQALGQGPEFLTYFQNEAQLDKSGLPSDRFFAERPEGSVSTLKIQRTQQEDSAVYLCASSVGTGSYEQYFGPGTRLTVT.

V usage is TRBV2 and J usage is TRBJ2-5; 12 bases fit TRBD2. V lost 6 bases to trimming and J lost 5 bases; unmatched junction nucleotides: 7. Germline V gene data show CDR1 as SNHLY and CDR2 as FYNNEI. The length of the CDR3 is 15 residues. The DNA of the CDR3 is TGTGCCAGCAGCCGACTAGCGGGAGAGGGTGAGACCCAGTACTTC. This encodes CASSRLAGEGETQYF.

V usage is TRBV18 and J usage is TRBJ1-1; D not resolved. V was shortened by 0 bases and J by 1 base, with 9 bases between the two germline ends. CDR1 and CDR2 (germline): KGHSH, LQKENI. CDR3 size: 15 residues. The CDR3 coding sequence is TGTGCCAGCTCACCACCGTCAGCCTGGAACACTGAAGCTTTCTTT. This sequence encodes CASSPPSAWNTEAFF.

The chain links TRBV25-1 to TRBJ2-1; 10 bases match TRBD2. V was pared by 3 bases and J by 0 bases, with 5 bases of the junction left unmatched. Per the germline V gene, CDR1 is MGHDK and CDR2 is SYGVNS. The CDR3 runs to 17 residues. The CDR3 region is CASSDQLAGHSYNEQFF. The CDR3, as DNA: TGTGCCAGCAGTGATCAACTAGCGGGGCACTCCTACAATGAGCAGTTCTTC.

This chain links TRBV4-3 with TRBJ1-2, with TRBD1 matching 9 bases. V lost 3 bases, J lost 6 bases, and 5 bases stayed unmatched. Germline CDR1 is LGHNA and CDR2 is YSLEER. The CDR3 loop spans 14 amino acids. CDR3 sequence reads: CASSQEGTGHGYTF. The CDR3 DNA reads as TGCGCCAGCAGCCAGGAAGGGACAGGGCATGGCTACACCTTC.

V is TRBV2 and J is TRBJ2-3, with a tentative D call TRBD2 (5 bases). This CDR3 contains 16 residues. V shed 7 bases and J shed 2 bases, with 19 bases lying between them. The germline V gene has CDR1 SNHLY and CDR2 FYNNEI. CDR3 region: CASTVTGYLITDTQYF. CDR3 nucleotides: TGTGCCAGCACCGTGACGGGATACTTAATCACAGATACGCAGTATTTT. The full variable domain, in which reference TRBV2 and TRBJ2-3 provide the parts outside the CDR3, is EPEVTQTPSHQVTQMGQEVILRCVPISNHLYFYWYRQILGQKVEFLVSFYNNEISEKSEIFDDQFSVERPDGSNFTLKIRSTKLEDSAMYFCASTVTGYLITDTQYFGPGTRLTVL.

The chain employs TRBV2 and TRBJ2-5; 8 bases line up with TRBD2. Germline assignment: CDR1 SNHLY and CDR2 FYNNEI. Trimming took 6 bases from V and 0 from J; bases not matched to a gene: 9. The CDR3 sequence is 16 residues long. CDR3 sequence: CASSRVASGYQETQYF. CDR3 nucleotides: TGTGCCAGCAGCCGAGTGGCTAGCGGGTACCAAGAGACCCAGTACTTC. The full variable domain, completed using reference TRBV2 and TRBJ2-5, is EPEVTQTPSHQVTQMGQEVILRCVPISNHLYFYWYRQILGQKVEFLVSFYNNEISEKSEIFDDQFSVERPDGSNFTLKIRSTKLEDSAMYFCASSRVASGYQETQYFGPGTRLLVL.

Remarks on this clone: The sample carries other DNA sequences with the same CDR3. The chain is built from TRBV18 and TRBJ2-7; no clear D. V gave up 0 bases and J gave up 2 bases, with 8 bases separating them. This CDR3 contains 14 residues. Per the germline V gene, CDR1 is KGHSH and CDR2 is LQKENI. In nucleotides, the CDR3 is TGTGCCAGCTCACCACCTTCAGCTGCCTACGAGCAGTACTTC. This gives the protein CASSPPSAAYEQYF. Combining the CDR3 with reference TRBV18 and TRBJ2-7 gives the whole variable domain NAGVMQNPRHLVRRRGQEARLRCSPMKGHSHVYWYRQLPEEGLKFMVYLQKENIIDESGMPKERFSAEFPKEGPSILRIQQVVRGDSAAYFCASSPPSAAYEQYFGPGTRLTVT.

This chain connects TRBV7-6 to TRBJ2-7; possibly TRBD2 for D (6 bases). CDR1 and CDR2 (germline): SGHVS, FNYEAQ. Trimming took off 5 bases at V and 7 bases at J, with 18 bases between the two ends. The CDR3 contains 14 residues. The DNA of the CDR3 is TGTGCCAGCAGCACCCCGGGACTCCGTCGGGAGCAGTACTTC. This codes for CASSTPGLRREQYF.

The chain couples TRBV28 to TRBJ1-5, with unresolved D. This CDR3 spans 13 amino acids. The germline V gene encodes CDR1 MDHEN and CDR2 SYDVKM. The V end lost 6 bases, the J end lost 4 bases, and 10 bases lay between the germline ends. In DNA, the CDR3 is TGTGCCAGCAGCCCGGGAAATAATCAGCCCCAGCATTTT. Its translation is CASSPGNNQPQHF.

The rearrangement uses TRBV7-6 and TRBJ2-7; no firm D call. V was clipped by 4 bases and J by 3 bases, with 16 bases between them. This CDR3 spans 15 amino acids. Germline V lookup: CDR1 SGHVS, CDR2 FNYEAQ. CDR3 nucleotides: TGTGCCAGCAGCTCTGGACCGATATCATACTACGAGCAGTACTTC. As protein: CASSSGPISYYEQYF.

The V call is TRBV6-1, the J call TRBJ1-4, with D maybe TRBD1 (5 bases). Trimming took off 5 bases at V and 7 bases at J, with 11 bases between the two ends. This CDR3 is built from 13 residues. Germline CDR1 reads MNHNS; CDR2 reads SASEGT. Here the CDR3 DNA reads TGTGCCAGCAGTAGGGACGGACTTGAAAAACTGTTTTTT. Protein sequence: CASSRDGLEKLFF.

The chain carries TRBV5-4 and TRBJ2-7; TRBD1 might be the D (6 bases). Germline V gives CDR1 SGHNT, CDR2 YYREEE (reference sequence). CDR3 size: 15 residues. V lost 4 bases, J lost 4 bases, and 18 bases lay in between. This chain's CDR3 is CASSLRGGSGYEQYF. The DNA for the CDR3 is TGTGCCAGCAGCCTCAGGGGCGGATCGGGTTACGAGCAGTACTTC.

This chain links TRBV9 with TRBJ2-4, with D perhaps matching TRBD2 (6 bases). Between the trimmed V and J ends, which lost 2 bases and 9 bases, there was a span of 21 bases. The CDR3 sequence is 16 residues long. Germline values: CDR1 SGDLS, CDR2 YYNGEE. The CDR3 bases are TGTGCCAGCAGCGTTAGCGGCCGGAAAACGAGTGGCATTCAGTACTTC. This gives the protein CASSVSGRKTSGIQYF. Filled out from reference TRBV9 and TRBJ2-4, the complete variable domain reads DSGVTQTPKHLITATGQRVTLRCSPRSGDLSVYWYQQSLDQGLQFLIQYYNGEERAKGNILERFSAQQFPDLHSELNLSSLELGDSALYFCASSVSGRKTSGIQYFGAGTRLSVL.

About this clone: Other DNA sequences within the sample encode an identical CDR3. V gene TRBV28 combines with J gene TRBJ2-2; D not certain. Germline values: CDR1 MDHEN, CDR2 SYDVKM. V was trimmed by 5 bases and J by 7 bases, leaving 8 bases between them. The CDR3 runs to 12 residues. CDR3 loop: CASSPLGGELFF. In nucleotides, the CDR3 is TGTGCCAGCAGTCCTCTTGGCGGGGAGCTGTTTTTT.

This sequence joins TRBV7-6 and TRBJ2-7, with D possibly being TRBD2 (6 bases). CDR1 and CDR2 (germline): SGHVS, FNYEAQ. The CDR3 is made up of 15 amino acids. Trimming stripped 5 bases from V and 1 base from J, with 15 bases between. The CDR3 sequence is CASSKASAISYEQYF. CDR3 in DNA: TGTGCCAGCAGCAAAGCTAGCGCGATTTCCTACGAGCAGTACTTC.